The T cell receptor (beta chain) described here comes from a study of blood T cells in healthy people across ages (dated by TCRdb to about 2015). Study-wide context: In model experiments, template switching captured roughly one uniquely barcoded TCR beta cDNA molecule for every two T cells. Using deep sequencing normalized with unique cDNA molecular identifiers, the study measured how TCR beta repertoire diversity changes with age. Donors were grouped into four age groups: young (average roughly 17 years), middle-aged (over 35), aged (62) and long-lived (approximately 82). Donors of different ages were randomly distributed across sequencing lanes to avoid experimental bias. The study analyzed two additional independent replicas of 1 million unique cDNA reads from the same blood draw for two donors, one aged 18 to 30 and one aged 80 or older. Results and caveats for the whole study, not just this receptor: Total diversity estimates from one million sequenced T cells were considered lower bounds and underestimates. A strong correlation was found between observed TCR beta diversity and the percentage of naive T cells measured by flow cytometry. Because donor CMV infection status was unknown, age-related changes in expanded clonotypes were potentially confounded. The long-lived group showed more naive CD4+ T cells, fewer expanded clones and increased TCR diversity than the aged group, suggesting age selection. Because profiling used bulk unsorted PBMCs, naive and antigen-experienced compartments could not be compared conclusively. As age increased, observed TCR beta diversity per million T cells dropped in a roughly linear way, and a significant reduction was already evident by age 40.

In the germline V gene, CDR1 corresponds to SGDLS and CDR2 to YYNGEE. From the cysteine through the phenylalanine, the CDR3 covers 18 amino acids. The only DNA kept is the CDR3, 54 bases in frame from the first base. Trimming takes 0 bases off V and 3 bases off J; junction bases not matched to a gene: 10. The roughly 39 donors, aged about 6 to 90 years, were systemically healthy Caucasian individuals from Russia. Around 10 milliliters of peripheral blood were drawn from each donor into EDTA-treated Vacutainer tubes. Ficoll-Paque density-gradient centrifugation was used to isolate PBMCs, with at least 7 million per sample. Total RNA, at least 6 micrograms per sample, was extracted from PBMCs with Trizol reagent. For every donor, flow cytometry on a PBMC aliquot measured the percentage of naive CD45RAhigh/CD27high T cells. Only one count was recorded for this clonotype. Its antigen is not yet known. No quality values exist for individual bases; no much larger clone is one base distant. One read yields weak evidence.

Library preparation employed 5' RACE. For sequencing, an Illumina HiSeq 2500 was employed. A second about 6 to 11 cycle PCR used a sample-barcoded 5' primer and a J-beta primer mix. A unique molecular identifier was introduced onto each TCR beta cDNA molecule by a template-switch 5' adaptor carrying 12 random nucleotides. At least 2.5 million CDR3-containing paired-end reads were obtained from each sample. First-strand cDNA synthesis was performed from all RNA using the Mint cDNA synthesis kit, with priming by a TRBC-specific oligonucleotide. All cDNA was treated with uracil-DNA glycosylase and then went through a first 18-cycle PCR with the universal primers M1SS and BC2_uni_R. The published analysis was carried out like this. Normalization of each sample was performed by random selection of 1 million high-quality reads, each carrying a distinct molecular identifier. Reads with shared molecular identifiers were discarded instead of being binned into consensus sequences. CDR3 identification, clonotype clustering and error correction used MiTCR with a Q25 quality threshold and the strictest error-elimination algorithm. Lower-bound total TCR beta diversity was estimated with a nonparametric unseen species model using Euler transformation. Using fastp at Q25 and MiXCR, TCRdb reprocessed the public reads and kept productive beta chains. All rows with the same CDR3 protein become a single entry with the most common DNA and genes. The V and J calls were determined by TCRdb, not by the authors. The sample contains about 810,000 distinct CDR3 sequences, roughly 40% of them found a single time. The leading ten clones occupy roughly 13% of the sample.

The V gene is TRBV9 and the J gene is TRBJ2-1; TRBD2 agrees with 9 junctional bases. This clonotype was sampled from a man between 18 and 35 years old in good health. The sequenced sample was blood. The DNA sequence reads TGTGCCAGCAGCGTAGCTTGGATCCAGCGGGGGGACTACAATGAGCAGTTCTTC. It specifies CASSVAWIQRGDYNEQFF.